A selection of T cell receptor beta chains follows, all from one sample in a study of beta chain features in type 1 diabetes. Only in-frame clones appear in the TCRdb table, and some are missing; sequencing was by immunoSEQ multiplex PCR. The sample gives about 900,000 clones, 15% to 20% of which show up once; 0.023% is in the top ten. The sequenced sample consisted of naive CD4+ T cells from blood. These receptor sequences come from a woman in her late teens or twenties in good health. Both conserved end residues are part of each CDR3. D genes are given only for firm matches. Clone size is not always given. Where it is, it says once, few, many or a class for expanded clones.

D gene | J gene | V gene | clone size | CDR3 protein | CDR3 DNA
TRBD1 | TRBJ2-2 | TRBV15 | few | CATSRDSGQANTGELFF | TGTGCCACCAGCAGAGATTCGGGACAGGCGAACACCGGGGAGCTGTTTTTT
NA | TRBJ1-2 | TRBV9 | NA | CASSATGGGNYGYTF | TGTGCCAGCAGCGCCACTGGGGGAGGGAACTATGGCTACACCTTC
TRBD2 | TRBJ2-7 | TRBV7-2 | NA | CASSPIAGPGFEQYF | TGTGCCAGCAGCCCCATAGCGGGACCCGGGTTTGAGCAGTACTTC
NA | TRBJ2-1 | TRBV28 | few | CASSFSHNEQFF | TGTGCCAGCAGTTTTAGTCACAATGAGCAGTTCTTC
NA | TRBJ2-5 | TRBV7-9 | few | CASSWGGGQETQYF | TGTGCCAGCAGCTGGGGCGGAGGGCAAGAGACCCAGTACTTC
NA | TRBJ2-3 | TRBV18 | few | CASSPSQIGTDTQYF | TGTGCCAGCTCACCATCGCAAATAGGAACAGATACGCAGTATTTT
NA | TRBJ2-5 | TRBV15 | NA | CATSRGETSQYF | TGTGCCACCAGCAGAGGGGAGACGTCCCAGTACTTC
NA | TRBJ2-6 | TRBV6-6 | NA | CASSYISGANVLTF | TGTGCCAGCAGTTACATCTCTGGGGCCAACGTCCTGACTTTC
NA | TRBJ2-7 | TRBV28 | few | CASSLYPGEQYF | TGTGCCAGCAGCCTCTACCCGGGGGAGCAGTACTTC
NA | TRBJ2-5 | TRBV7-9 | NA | CASSLALWREETQYF | TGTGCCAGCAGCTTAGCGCTTTGGAGGGAAGAGACCCAGTACTTC
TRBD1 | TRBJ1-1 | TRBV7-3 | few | CASSLPGQIMNTEAFF | TGTGCCAGCAGCTTACCGGGACAGATTATGAACACTGAAGCTTTCTTT
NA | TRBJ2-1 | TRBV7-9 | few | CASSLRAGPSYNEQFF | TGTGCCAGCAGCTTAAGGGCGGGCCCGTCCTACAATGAGCAGTTCTTC
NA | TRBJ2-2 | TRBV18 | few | CASSPFGAGDTGELFF | TGTGCCAGCTCACCATTTGGAGCTGGGGACACCGGGGAGCTGTTTTTT
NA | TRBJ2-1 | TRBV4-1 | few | CASSQEHNEQFF | TGCGCCAGCAGCCAAGAGCACAATGAGCAGTTCTTC
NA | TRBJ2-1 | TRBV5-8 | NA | CASSLARARYNEQFF | TGTGCCAGCAGCTTAGCCAGGGCTCGCTACAATGAGCAGTTCTTC
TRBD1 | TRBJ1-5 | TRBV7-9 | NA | CASSAWTGDGQPQHF | TGTGCCAGCAGCGCATGGACAGGGGATGGACAGCCCCAGCATTTT
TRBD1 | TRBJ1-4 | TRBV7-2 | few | CASSLAGQGSNEKLFF | TGTGCCAGCAGCTTAGCAGGACAGGGTTCGAATGAAAAACTGTTTTTT
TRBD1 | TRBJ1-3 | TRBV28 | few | CATARTGSGNTIYF | TGTGCCACCGCTAGGACAGGCTCTGGAAACACCATATATTTT
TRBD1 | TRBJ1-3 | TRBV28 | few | CASSATTGGRGNTIYF | TGTGCCAGCAGTGCTACCACAGGGGGCCGTGGAAACACCATATATTTT
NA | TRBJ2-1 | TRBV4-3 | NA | CASSQGGNWANEQFF | TGCGCCAGCAGCCAAGGAGGAAACTGGGCGAATGAGCAGTTCTTC
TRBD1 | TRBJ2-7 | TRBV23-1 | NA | CASSQVGTASSYEQYF | TGCGCCAGCAGTCAAGTGGGGACAGCTAGCTCCTACGAGCAGTACTTC
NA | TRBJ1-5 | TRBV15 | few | CATSRTALSSPQHF | TGTGCCACCAGCAGGACGGCGCTATCGTCGCCCCAGCATTTT
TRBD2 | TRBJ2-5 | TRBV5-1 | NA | CASRLAGGEETQYF | TGCGCCAGCAGGCTAGCGGGAGGGGAAGAGACCCAGTACTTC
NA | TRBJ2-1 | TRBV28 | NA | CASTTRAVNEQFF | TGTGCCAGTACTACTAGGGCTGTCAATGAGCAGTTCTTC
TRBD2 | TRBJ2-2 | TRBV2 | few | CASRTGLAGAGAGELFF | TGTGCCAGCAGAACGGGACTAGCGGGAGCTGGCGCCGGGGAGCTGTTTTTT